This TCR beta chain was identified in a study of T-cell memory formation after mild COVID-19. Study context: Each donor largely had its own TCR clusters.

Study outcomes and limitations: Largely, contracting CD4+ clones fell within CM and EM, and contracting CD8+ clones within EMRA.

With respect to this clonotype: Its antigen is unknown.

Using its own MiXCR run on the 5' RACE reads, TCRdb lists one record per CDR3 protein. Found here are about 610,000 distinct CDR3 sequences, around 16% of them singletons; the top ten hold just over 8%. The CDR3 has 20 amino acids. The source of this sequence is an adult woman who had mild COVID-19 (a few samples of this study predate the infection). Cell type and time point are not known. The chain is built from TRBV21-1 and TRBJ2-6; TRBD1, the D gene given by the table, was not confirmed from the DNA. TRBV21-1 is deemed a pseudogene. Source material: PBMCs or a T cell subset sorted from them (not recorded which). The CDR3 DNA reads TGTGCCAGCAGCAAGGGGGGGAGACAGGGTCCTCTCTCTGGGGCCAACGTCCTGACTTTC. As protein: CASSKGGRQGPLSGANVLTF.